A selection of T cell receptor beta chains follows, all from one sample in a study of T-cell memory formation after mild COVID-19. MiXCR, run by TCRdb on the 5' RACE reads, gives a single entry per CDR3 protein. The sample has 200,000 to 250,000 distinct CDR3 sequences, around 30% seen once. The sample comprised PBMCs or a T cell subset sorted from them (not recorded which). The receptors were sampled from an adult woman who had mild COVID-19 (a few samples of this study predate the infection). Cell type and time point are not known. Both conserved end residues are part of each CDR3.

v_call: TRBV10-3; cdr3_aa: CAISESTSTGDEQFF
v_call: TRBV15; cdr3_aa: CATSRVGQGYNEQFF
v_call: TRBV20-1; cdr3_aa: CSARGGVRDTQYF
v_call: TRBV4-3; cdr3_aa: CASSFEQGAGGNTEAFF
v_call: TRBV7-9; cdr3_aa: CASSLVSGFSPNEQFF
v_call: TRBV7-7; cdr3_aa: CASSRSRAPPGQVNTGELFF
v_call: TRBV4-1; cdr3_aa: CASSQVLDQLEAFF
v_call: TRBV5-1; cdr3_aa: CASSAGTSGGLEQFF
v_call: TRBV30; cdr3_aa: CAWTQSDKRTDTQYF
v_call: TRBV5-1; cdr3_aa: CASSPGQGASEAFF
v_call: TRBV4-1; cdr3_aa: CASTSSLTHSPLHF
v_call: TRBV28; cdr3_aa: CASIPILRGSNQPQHF
v_call: TRBV5-5; cdr3_aa: CASSLAGGTWGYTF
v_call: TRBV30; cdr3_aa: CAWSEPGQSNTGELFF
v_call: TRBV18; cdr3_aa: CASSPGDNYGYTF
v_call: TRBV6-5; cdr3_aa: CASSPAGYLYGYTF
v_call: TRBV20-1; cdr3_aa: CSARDSGLSSYEQYF
v_call: TRBV2; cdr3_aa: CASRTDFNTEAFF
v_call: TRBV7-9; cdr3_aa: CASSPRQGLGAFF
v_call: TRBV7-2; cdr3_aa: CASSLGGSRLFF
v_call: TRBV7-2; cdr3_aa: CASSRSWGRNNEQFF
v_call: TRBV4-3; cdr3_aa: CASSQTWGNSPLHF
v_call: TRBV2; cdr3_aa: CASSDLSGGPYEQYF
v_call: TRBV7-9; cdr3_aa: CASSTPLGAGSSTDTQYF
v_call: TRBV5-1; cdr3_aa: CASSPGLAGREQFF
v_call: TRBV7-8; cdr3_aa: CASSSRLGGLNEQFF